This T cell receptor beta chain emerged from a study of blood T cell repertoires in COVID-19. Study-wide background: The cDNA or gDNA used as material had been derived from T cells, B-cell-depleted T cells, or PBMCs.

Here immunoSEQ multiplex PCR was the method, and the copy in TCRdb shows in-frame clones only, minus some. There are over 600,000 clones in the sample; 80% to 90% occur only once, and roughly 0.26% lies in the top ten. The CDR3 length is 17 residues. Germline V CDR1 and CDR2: SGDLS, YYNGEE. The ends lost 4 bases at V and 5 bases at J; junction bases unmatched: 13. The sample consisted of peripheral blood. The chain combines TRBV9 with TRBJ1-1; 11 bases match TRBD1. This TCR derives from a woman aged 18-30 years with acute or convalescent COVID-19. CDR3 loop: CASSFLPGTGGRTEAFF. The CDR3 nucleotides read TGTGCCAGCAGCTTTTTACCCGGGACAGGGGGGAGGACTGAAGCTTTCTTT.